These T cell receptor beta chains were read from a single sample in a study of CD8+CD57+ T cells in acquired aplastic anemia. Each CDR3 protein gets one entry after TCRdb re-called the reads with MiXCR. The table includes just over 400,000 distinct CDR3 sequences, about two thirds detected once. Sequenced input: sorted CD4+, CD8+, or CD8+CD57+ T cells (not recorded which) from PBMCs. Receptors were obtained from a human donor in good health, serving as a control. CDR3s include the opening cysteine and the closing phenylalanine or tryptophan. Fields, in order: D gene, J gene, clone size, V gene, CDR3 protein, CDR3 DNA. The D gene is left open where the match is weak. The size entry is marked missing in some rows and otherwise reads once, few, many or a size class.

. | TRBJ2-7 | . | TRBV18 | CASSPRAGDRNTYEQYF | TGTGCCAGCTCACCACGGGCCGGAGACAGAAATACCTACGAGCAGTACTTC
TRBD1 | TRBJ1-5 | many | TRBV7-2 | CASSPQDRLGQPQHF | TGTGCCAGCAGCCCCCAGGACAGGTTAGGACAGCCCCAGCATTTT
TRBD1 | TRBJ2-2 | . | TRBV9 | CASSSVGTAAGELFF | TGTGCCAGCAGCTCAGTGGGGACAGCCGCCGGGGAGCTGTTTTTT
. | TRBJ1-2 | . | TRBV4-3 | CDNGHSGDNNYGYTF | TGCGACAACGGCCACAGCGGGGACAACAACTATGGCTACACCTTC
TRBD1 | TRBJ2-5 | few | TRBV12-3/TRBV12-4 | CASRQNGQGETQYF | TGTGCCAGCAGGCAAAACGGACAGGGAGAGACCCAGTACTTC
. | TRBJ2-1 | . | TRBV6-6 | CATNDGASGFF | TGTGCCACCAATGATGGGGCTAGTGGATTCTTC
. | TRBJ1-4 | many | TRBV7-2 | CASSLVGGASEKLFF | TGTGCCAGCAGCTTAGTTGGGGGCGCCAGTGAAAAACTGTTTTTT
. | TRBJ2-3 | . | TRBV7-3 | CASSRDIVADTQYYF | TGTGCCAGCAGTCGGGACATAGTGGCAGATACGCAGTATTATTTT
. | TRBJ1-1 | few | TRBV29-1 | CSVRAVLRARDTEAFF | .
. | TRBJ2-5 | . | TRBV9 | CASSPHGELNYEQTQYF | TGTGCCAGCAGCCCCCACGGGGAACTGAACTACGAGCAGACCCAGTACTTC